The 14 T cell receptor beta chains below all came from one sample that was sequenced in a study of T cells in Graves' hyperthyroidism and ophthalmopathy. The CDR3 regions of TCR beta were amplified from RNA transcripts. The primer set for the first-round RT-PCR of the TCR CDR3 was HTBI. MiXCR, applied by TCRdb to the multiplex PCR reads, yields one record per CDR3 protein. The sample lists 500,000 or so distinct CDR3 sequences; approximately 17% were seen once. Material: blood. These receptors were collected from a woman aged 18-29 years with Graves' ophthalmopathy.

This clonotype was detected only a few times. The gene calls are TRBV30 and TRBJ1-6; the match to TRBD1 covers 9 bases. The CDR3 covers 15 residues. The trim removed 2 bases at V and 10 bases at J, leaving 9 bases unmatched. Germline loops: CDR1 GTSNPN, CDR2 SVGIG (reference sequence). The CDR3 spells CAWSRVGTGNSPLHF. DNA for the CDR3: TGTGCCTGGAGTAGGGTGGGGACAGGGAACTCACCCCTCCACTTT.

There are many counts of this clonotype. CDR3: CASSLFKTGGSGYTF. CDR3 DNA: TGTGCCAGCAGTTTGTTTAAGACAGGGGGCTCTGGCTACACCTTC. The rearrangement joins TRBV28 to TRBJ1-2; 10 bases are shared with TRBD1. V shed 3 bases, J shed 7 bases, and the junction held 8 bases outside the gene matches. This CDR3 spans 15 amino acids. Germline CDR1 MDHEN, CDR2 SYDVKM.

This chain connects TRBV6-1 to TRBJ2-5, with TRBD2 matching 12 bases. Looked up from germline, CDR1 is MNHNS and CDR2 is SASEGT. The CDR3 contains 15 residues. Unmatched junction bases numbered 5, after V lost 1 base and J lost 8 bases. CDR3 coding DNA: TGTGCCAGCAGTGAAGGCCTAGCGGGAGGGGCCACCCAGTACTTC. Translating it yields CASSEGLAGGATQYF.

CDR3 loop: CAIKDSATAFF. The CDR3 DNA reads as TGTGCCATCAAGGACAGTGCAACAGCTTTCTTT. The chain has TRBV10-3 and TRBJ1-1, with D perhaps TRBD1 (6 bases). Trimming removed 7 bases at V and 10 bases at J, with 13 bases between. The CDR3 spans 11 residues. Germline V gene data show CDR1 as ENHRY and CDR2 as SYGVKD.

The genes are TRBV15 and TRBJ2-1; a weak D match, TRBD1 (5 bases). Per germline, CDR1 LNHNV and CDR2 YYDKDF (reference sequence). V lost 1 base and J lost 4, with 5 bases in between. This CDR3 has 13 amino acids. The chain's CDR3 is CATSRGQYNEQFF. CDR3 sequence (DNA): TGTGCCACCAGCAGAGGACAGTACAATGAGCAGTTCTTC.

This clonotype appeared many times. This chain's CDR3 is CAWSGGKNTEAFF. The CDR3 DNA reads as TGTGCCTGGAGTGGCGGAAAGAACACTGAAGCTTTCTTT. V and J are TRBV30 and TRBJ1-1, with D hard to call. V was pared by 1 base and J by 1 base, with 7 bases between. Per the germline V gene, CDR1 is GTSNPN and CDR2 is SVGIG (reference sequence). CDR3 length: 13 amino acids.

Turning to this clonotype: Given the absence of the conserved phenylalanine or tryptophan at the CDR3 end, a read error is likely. CDR3 bases: TGTGCCAGCAGCGCAGATCCAGGGGCCGCCGCAGGGACCCAGTACCTC. As protein: CASSADPGAAAGTQYL. This chain links TRBV7-9 with TRBJ2-5, with a possible D match to TRBD1 (6 bases). The germline gives CDR1 SEHNR, CDR2 FQNEAQ (reference sequence). This CDR3 spans 16 amino acids. V was cut by 5 bases and J by 7 bases, with 23 bases left in between.

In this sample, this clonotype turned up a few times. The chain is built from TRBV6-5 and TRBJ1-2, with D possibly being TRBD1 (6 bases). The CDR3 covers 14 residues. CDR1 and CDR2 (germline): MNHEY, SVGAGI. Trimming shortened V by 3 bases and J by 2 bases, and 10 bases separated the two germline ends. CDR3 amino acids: CASSYDRFNYGYTF. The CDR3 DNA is TGTGCCAGCAGTTATGACAGGTTCAACTATGGCTACACCTTC.

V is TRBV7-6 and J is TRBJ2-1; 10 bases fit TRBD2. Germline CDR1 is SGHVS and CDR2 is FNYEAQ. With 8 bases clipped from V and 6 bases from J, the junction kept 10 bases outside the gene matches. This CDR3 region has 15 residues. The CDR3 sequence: CASSPQAGGVNEQFF. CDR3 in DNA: TGTGCCAGCTCACCCCAAGCGGGGGGGGTCAATGAGCAGTTCTTC.

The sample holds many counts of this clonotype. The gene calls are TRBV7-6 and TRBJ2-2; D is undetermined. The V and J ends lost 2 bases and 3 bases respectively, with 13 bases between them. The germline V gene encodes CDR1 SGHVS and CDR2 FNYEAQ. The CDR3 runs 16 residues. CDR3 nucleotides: TGTGCCAGCAGCTTAATCTCTAAAAGGCACACCGGGGAGCTGTTTTTT. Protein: CASSLISKRHTGELFF.

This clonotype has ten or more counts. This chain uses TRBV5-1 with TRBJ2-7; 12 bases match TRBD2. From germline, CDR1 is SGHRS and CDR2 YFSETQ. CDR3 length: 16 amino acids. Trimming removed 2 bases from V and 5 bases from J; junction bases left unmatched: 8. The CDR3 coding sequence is TGCGCCAGCAGCTTCGGACTAGCGGGGCACAACGACGAGCAGTACTTC. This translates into CASSFGLAGHNDEQYF.

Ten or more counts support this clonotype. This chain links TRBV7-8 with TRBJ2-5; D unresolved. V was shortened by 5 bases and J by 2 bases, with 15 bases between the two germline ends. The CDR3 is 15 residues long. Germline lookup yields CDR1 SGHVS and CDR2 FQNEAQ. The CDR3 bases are TGTGCCAGCAGCCCCTACGGTGGGGTTCAAGAGACCCAGTACTTC. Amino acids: CASSPYGGVQETQYF.

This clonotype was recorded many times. This CDR3 is CATSGLDRYNEQFF. CDR3 in DNA: TGTGCCACCAGTGGTCTAGACAGGTACAATGAGCAGTTCTTC. The rearrangement joins TRBV24-1 to TRBJ2-1; D possibly corresponds to TRBD1 (6 bases). The germline gives CDR1 KGHDR, CDR2 SFDVKD. V was pared by 5 bases and J by 4 bases, with 11 bases between. The CDR3 sequence is 14 residues long.

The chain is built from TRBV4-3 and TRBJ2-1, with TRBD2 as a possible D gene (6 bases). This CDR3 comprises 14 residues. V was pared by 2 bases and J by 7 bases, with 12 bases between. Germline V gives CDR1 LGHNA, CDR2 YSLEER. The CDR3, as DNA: TGCGCCAGCAGCCAACTGCTAGCGTATAATGAGCAGTTCTTC. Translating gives CASSQLLAYNEQFF.